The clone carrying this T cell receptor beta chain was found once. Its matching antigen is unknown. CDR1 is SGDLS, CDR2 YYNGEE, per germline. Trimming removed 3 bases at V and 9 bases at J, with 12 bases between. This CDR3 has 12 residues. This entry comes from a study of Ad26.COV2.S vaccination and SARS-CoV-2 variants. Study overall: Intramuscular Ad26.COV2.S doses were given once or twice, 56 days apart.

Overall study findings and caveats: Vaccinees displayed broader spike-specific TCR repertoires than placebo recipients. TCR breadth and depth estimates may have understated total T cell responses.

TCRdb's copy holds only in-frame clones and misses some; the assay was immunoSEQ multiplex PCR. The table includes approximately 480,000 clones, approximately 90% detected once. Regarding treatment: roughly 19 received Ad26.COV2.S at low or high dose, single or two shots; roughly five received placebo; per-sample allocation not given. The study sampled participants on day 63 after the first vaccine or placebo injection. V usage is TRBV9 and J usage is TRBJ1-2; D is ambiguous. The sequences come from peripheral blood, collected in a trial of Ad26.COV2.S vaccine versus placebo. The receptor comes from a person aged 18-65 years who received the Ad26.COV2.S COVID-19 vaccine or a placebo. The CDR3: CASSELMGSYTF. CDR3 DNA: TGTGCCAGCAGCGAGCTGATGGGTAGCTACACCTTC.